Below, 15 T cell receptor beta chains from the same sample are listed, as sequenced in a study of blood T cell repertoires in COVID-19. Sequenced by immunoSEQ multiplex PCR; TCRdb stores in-frame clones only, minus some. The table includes just under 90,000 clones, 90% detected once. The sample consisted of peripheral blood. Receptors originate from a man aged 55 to 70 with acute or convalescent COVID-19.

This clone was counted between two and nine times. The rearrangement uses TRBV18 and TRBJ2-7; a possible D gene is TRBD1 (6 bases). The CDR3 consists of 14 residues. The V end was cut by 2 bases, the J end by 2 bases, with 10 bases between. Germline CDR1 reads KGHSH; CDR2 reads LQKENI. DNA of the CDR3: TGTGCCAGCTCACCAACAGGGAGCACCTACGAGCAGTACTTC. This codes for CASSPTGSTYEQYF.

The J gene is TRBJ2-7, the V gene TRBV4-2; D is possibly TRBD2 (6 bases). The CDR3 runs 15 residues. V lost 3 bases and J lost 4, with 16 bases in between. The germline V gene has CDR1 LGHNA and CDR2 YNFKEQ. CDR3 sequence: CASSQTDSGRYEQYF. CDR3 nucleotide sequence: TGTGCCAGCAGCCAGACTGACAGCGGGCGGTACGAGCAGTACTTC.

The V gene is TRBV4-3, the J gene TRBJ2-7, with D possibly being TRBD1 (7 bases). The V gene lost 2 bases and the J gene lost 4 bases, with 24 bases spanning the gap. There are 18 residues in the CDR3. CDR1 LGHNA and CDR2 YSLEER come from the germline V gene. CDR3 amino acids: CASSQQKTGGTALYEQYF. In nucleotides, the CDR3 is TGCGCCAGCAGCCAACAGAAGACTGGCGGGACAGCACTTTACGAGCAGTACTTC.

V gene TRBV6-2 or TRBV6-3 combines with J gene TRBJ2-1; 12 bases map to TRBD1. This CDR3 has 15 amino acids. V shed 6 bases, J shed 7 bases, and the junction held 7 bases outside the gene matches. The germline CDR1 and CDR2 sequences are MNHEY and SVGEGT. This CDR3 reads CASSDRDRGLNEQFF. In DNA form, the CDR3 reads TGTGCCAGCAGCGACCGGGACAGGGGGCTAAATGAGCAGTTCTTC.

The J gene is TRBJ1-4, the V gene TRBV15, with TRBD1 matching over 7 bases. CDR3 size: 15 residues. In germline, CDR1 is LNHNV, CDR2 YYDKDF (reference sequence). V lost 2 bases, J lost 5 bases, and 5 bases stayed unmatched. This chain's CDR3 is CATSRNRGGNEKLFF. CDR3 coding DNA: TGTGCCACCAGCAGAAACAGGGGCGGGAATGAAAAACTGTTTTTT.

This clone was seen a single time. The chain is built from TRBV4-3 and TRBJ1-1; the D is unclear. This CDR3 comprises 11 residues. Germline CDR1 and CDR2: LGHNA and YSLEER. Trimming stripped 1 base from V and 6 bases from J, with 3 bases between. CDR3 sequence reads: CASSQASEAFF. Here the CDR3 DNA reads TGCGCCAGCAGCCAAGCCTCTGAAGCTTTCTTT.

The chain has TRBV24-1 and TRBJ2-3; D possibly corresponds to TRBD2 (5 bases). The CDR3 length is 15 residues. V gave up 4 bases and J gave up 0 bases, with 10 bases separating them. Germline V lookup: CDR1 KGHDR, CDR2 SFDVKD. CDR3: CATSEPLASTDTQYF. Written as DNA, the CDR3 is TGTGCCACCAGTGAGCCTCTAGCAAGCACAGATACGCAGTATTTT.

The gene calls are TRBV11-3 and TRBJ2-2; 10 nucleotides match TRBD2. CDR1 and CDR2 (germline): SGHNT, YENEEA. J gave up 4 bases and V 7 bases, and 3 bases lay outside the gene matches. This CDR3 has 14 residues. Here the CDR3 reads CASTPSGSTGELFF. In DNA, the CDR3 is TGTGCCAGCACCCCTAGCGGGAGCACCGGGGAGCTGTTTTTT.

The chain recombines TRBV27 with TRBJ2-7; 12 bases match TRBD2. The CDR3 is 17 residues long. With 4 bases clipped from V and 3 bases from J, the junction kept 10 bases outside the gene matches. Germline assignment: CDR1 MNHEY and CDR2 SMNVEV (reference sequence). CDR3 DNA: TGTGCCAGCAGTTCCGGACTAGCGGGACCGGATGGCTACGAGCAGTACTTC. This gives the protein CASSSGLAGPDGYEQYF.

The chain joins TRBV19 to TRBJ2-7, with D possibly TRBD1 on 5 matching bases. Trimming pared 5 bases from V and 7 bases from J, leaving 18 bases between. Germline lookup yields CDR1 LNHDA and CDR2 SQIVND (reference sequence). The CDR3 is 14 residues long. CDR3 sequence (DNA): TGTGCCAGTAGTTCCCAGACAGTGTCACGAGAGCAGTACTTC. Protein sequence: CASSSQTVSREQYF.

The chain is built from TRBV7-2 and TRBJ2-2; TRBD2 might be the D (6 bases). The V and J ends lost 4 bases and 0 bases respectively, with 12 bases between them. This CDR3 has 16 residues. Germline lookup yields CDR1 SGHTA and CDR2 FQGNSA. DNA for the CDR3: TGTGCCAGCAGCTCCCATAGCGGTTCGAACACCGGGGAGCTGTTTTTT. Its translation is CASSSHSGSNTGELFF.

This chain uses TRBV19 with TRBJ2-1; 8 nucleotides align to TRBD2. The CDR3 totals 15 residues. From germline, CDR1 is LNHDA and CDR2 SQIVND (reference sequence). V shed 2 bases and J 7 bases; nucleotides not matched to a gene: 7. The CDR3 bases are TGTGCCAGTAGTATACGGACTAGCTTCTTGAATGAGCAGTTCTTC. Translating gives CASSIRTSFLNEQFF. The full variable domain, with the rest looked up from reference TRBV19 and TRBJ2-1, is DGGITQSPKYLFRKEGQNVTLSCEQNLNHDAMYWYRQDPGQGLRLIYYSQIVNDFQKGDIAEGYSVSREKKESFPLTVTSAQKNPTAFYLCASSIRTSFLNEQFFGPGTRLTVL.

The rearrangement uses TRBV4-3 and TRBJ2-1, with 8 bases aligning to TRBD1. The CDR3 sequence is 15 residues long. Germline V gene data show CDR1 as LGHNA and CDR2 as YSLEER. The J segment lost 5 bases and the V segment lost 4 bases, leaving 7 bases of the junction unmatched. CDR3 protein: CASSPDRAPNNEQFF. The CDR3 nucleotides are TGCGCCAGCAGCCCGGACAGGGCCCCGAACAATGAGCAGTTCTTC.

The V and J genes are TRBV29-1 and TRBJ2-1; 9 bases are shared with TRBD2. This CDR3 comprises 14 residues. Germline V lookup: CDR1 SQVTM, CDR2 ANQGSEA. The V gene end was trimmed by 4 bases and the J gene end by 3 bases; junction bases not matched to a gene: 4. The CDR3 nucleotides are TGCAGCGTTGTTAGCGGGAGAGGCTACAATGAGCAGTTCTTC. Its translation: CSVVSGRGYNEQFF.

The chain has TRBV28 and TRBJ2-7; 14 bases are shared with TRBD2. Germline V gene data show CDR1 as MDHEN and CDR2 as SYDVKM. The CDR3 covers 16 residues. J lost 4 bases, V lost 6 bases, and 8 bases had no gene match. The CDR3 sequence: CASSRGTSGSTYEQYF. For the CDR3, the DNA is TGTGCCAGCAGCCGCGGGACTAGCGGGAGCACTTACGAGCAGTACTTC.